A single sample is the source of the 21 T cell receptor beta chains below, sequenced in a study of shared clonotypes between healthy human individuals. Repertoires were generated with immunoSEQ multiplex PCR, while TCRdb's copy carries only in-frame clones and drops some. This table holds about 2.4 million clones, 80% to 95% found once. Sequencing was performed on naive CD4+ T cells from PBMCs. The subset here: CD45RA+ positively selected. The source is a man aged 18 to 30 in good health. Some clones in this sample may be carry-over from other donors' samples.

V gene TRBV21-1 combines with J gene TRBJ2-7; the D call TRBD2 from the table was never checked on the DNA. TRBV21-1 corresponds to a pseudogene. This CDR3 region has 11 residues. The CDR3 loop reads CASSTPGEQYF. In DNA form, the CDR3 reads TGTGCCAGCAGCACGCCGGGGGAGCAGTACTTC.

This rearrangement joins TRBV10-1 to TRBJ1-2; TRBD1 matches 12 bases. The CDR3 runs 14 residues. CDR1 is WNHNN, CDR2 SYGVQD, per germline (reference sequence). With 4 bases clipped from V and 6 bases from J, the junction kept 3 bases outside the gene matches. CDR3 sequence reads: CASSAGTGGNGYTF. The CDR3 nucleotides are TGCGCCAGCAGTGCCGGGACAGGGGGCAATGGCTACACCTTC.

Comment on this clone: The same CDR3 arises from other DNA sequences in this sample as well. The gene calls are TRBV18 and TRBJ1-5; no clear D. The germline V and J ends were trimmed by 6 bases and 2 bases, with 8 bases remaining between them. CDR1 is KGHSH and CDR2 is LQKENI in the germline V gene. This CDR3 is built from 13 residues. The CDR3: CASSPDGNQPQHF. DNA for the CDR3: TGTGCCAGCTCGCCAGACGGCAATCAGCCCCAGCATTTT. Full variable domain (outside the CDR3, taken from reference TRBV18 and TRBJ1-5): NAGVMQNPRHLVRRRGQEARLRCSPMKGHSHVYWYRQLPEEGLKFMVYLQKENIIDESGMPKERFSAEFPKEGPSILRIQQVVRGDSAAYFCASSPDGNQPQHFGDGTRLSIL.

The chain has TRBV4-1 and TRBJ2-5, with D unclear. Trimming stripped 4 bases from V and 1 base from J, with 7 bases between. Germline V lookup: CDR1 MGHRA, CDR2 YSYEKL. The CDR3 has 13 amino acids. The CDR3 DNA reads TGCGCCAGCAGCCGTATAGCCCAAGAGACCCAGTACTTC. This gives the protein CASSRIAQETQYF.

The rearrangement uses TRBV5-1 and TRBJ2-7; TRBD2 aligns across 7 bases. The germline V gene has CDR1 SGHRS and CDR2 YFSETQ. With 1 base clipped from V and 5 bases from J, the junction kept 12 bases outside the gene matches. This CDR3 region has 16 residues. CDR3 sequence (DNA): TGCGCCAGCAGCTTGCTCTCACAGCGGGGCCGCAACGAGCAGTACTTC. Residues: CASSLLSQRGRNEQYF.

The CDR3 loop is CASSSQNNYGYTF. In DNA, the CDR3 is TGTGCCAGCAGTTCTCAGAACAACTATGGCTACACCTTC. This chain joins TRBV27 and TRBJ1-2; D gene ambiguous. V dropped 4 bases and J dropped 2 bases, with 8 bases sitting between them. Per the germline V gene, CDR1 is MNHEY and CDR2 is SMNVEV (reference sequence). The CDR3 spans 13 residues.

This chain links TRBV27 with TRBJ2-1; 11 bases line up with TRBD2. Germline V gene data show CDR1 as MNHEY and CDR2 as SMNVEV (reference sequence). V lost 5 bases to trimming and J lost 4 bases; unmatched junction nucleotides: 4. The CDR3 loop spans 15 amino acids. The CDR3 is CASSMLAGGYNEQFF. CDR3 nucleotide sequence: TGTGCCAGCAGTATGCTAGCGGGGGGATACAATGAGCAGTTCTTC.

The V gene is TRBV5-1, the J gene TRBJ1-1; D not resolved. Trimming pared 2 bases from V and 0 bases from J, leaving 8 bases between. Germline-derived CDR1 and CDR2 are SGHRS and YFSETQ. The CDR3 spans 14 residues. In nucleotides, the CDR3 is TGCGCCAGCAGCTTCCAGGTAATGAACACTGAAGCTTTCTTT. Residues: CASSFQVMNTEAFF.

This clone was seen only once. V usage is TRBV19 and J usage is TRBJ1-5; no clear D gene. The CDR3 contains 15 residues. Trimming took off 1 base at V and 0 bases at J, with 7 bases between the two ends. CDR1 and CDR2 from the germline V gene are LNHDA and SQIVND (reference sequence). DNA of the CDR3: TGTGCCAGTAGTATAGGTGTAGCTAGCAATCAGCCCCAGCATTTT. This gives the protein CASSIGVASNQPQHF.

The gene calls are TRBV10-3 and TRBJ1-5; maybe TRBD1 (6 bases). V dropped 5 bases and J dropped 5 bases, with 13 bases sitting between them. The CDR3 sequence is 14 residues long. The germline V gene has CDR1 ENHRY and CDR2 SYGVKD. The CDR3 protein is CAISSTGYDQPQHF. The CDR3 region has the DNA TGTGCCATCAGTTCCACAGGGTACGATCAGCCCCAGCATTTT.

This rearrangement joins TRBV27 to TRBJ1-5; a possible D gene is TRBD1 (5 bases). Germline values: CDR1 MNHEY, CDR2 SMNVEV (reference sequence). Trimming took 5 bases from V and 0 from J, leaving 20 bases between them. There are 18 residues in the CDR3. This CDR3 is CASSPLQTARDSNQPQHF. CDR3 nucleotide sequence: TGTGCCAGCAGTCCACTCCAGACAGCGCGGGATAGCAATCAGCCCCAGCATTTT.

In nucleotides, the CDR3 is TGTGCCAGCAGCTTGGTCCAGCGGGAGTCTAATGAGCAGTTCTTC. It translates to CASSLVQRESNEQFF. The chain couples TRBV5-4 to TRBJ2-1; TRBD2 matches at 8 bases. CDR1 SGHNT and CDR2 YYREEE come from the germline V gene (reference sequence). The J segment lost 7 bases and the V segment lost 0 bases, leaving 6 bases of the junction unmatched. The CDR3 loop spans 15 amino acids. The whole variable domain, remainder taken from reference TRBV5-4 and TRBJ2-1, is ETGVTQSPTHLIKTRGQQVTLRCSSQSGHNTVSWYQQALGQGPQFIFQYYREEENGRGNFPPRFSGLQFPNYSSELNVNALELDDSALYLCASSLVQRESNEQFFGPGTRLTVL.

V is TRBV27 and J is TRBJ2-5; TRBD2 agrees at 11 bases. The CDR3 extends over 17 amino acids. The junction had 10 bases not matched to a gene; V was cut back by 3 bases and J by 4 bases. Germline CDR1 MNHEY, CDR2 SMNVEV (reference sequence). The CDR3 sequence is CASSLWPSGRQGETQYF. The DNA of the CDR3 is TGTGCCAGCAGTTTGTGGCCTAGCGGGAGGCAGGGAGAGACCCAGTACTTC.

For the CDR3, the DNA is TGCGCCAGCAGTTACCCGGGATCAACTAATGAAAAACTGTTTTTT. Its translation is CASSYPGSTNEKLFF. The rearrangement joins TRBV4-1 to TRBJ1-4; D not resolved. The V and J ends lost 6 bases and 0 bases respectively, with 11 bases between them. The CDR3 length is 15 residues. Germline V gene sequence: CDR1 MGHRA, CDR2 YSYEKL.

The CDR3 protein is CASSRLAGAPDTQYF. The CDR3 DNA follows: TGTGCCAGCAGCCGACTAGCGGGAGCCCCAGATACGCAGTATTTT. The rearrangement links TRBV14 to TRBJ2-3; 12 bases match TRBD2. After removal of 4 bases from V and 4 bases from J, the junction contained 3 bases not matched to a gene. CDR1 and CDR2 (germline): SGHDN, FVKESK. This CDR3 spans 15 amino acids.

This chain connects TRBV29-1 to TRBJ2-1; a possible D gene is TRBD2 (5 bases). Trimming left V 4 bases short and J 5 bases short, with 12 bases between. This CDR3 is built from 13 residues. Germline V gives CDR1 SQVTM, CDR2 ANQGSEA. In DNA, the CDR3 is TGCAGCGTTGCAAGGTCAGCGGACAATGAGCAGTTCTTC. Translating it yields CSVARSADNEQFF.

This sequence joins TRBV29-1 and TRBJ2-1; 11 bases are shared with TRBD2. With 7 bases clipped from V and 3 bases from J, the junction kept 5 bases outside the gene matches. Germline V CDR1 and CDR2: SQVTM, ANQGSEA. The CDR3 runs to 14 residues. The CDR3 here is CSAMGTSGYNEQFF. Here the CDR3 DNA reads TGCAGCGCCATGGGGACTAGCGGCTACAATGAGCAGTTCTTC.

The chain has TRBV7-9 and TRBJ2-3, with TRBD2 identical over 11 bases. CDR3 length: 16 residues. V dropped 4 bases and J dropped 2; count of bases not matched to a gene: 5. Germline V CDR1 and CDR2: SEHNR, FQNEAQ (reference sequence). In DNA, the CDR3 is TGTGCCAGCAGCTCTGGGACTAGCGGAATCACAGATACGCAGTATTTT. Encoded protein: CASSSGTSGITDTQYF.

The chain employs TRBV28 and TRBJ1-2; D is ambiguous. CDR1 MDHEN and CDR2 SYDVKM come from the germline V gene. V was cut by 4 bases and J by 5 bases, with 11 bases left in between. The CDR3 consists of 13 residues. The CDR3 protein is CASSSRGKYGYTF. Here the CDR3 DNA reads TGTGCCAGCAGTTCTAGAGGGAAGTATGGCTACACCTTC.

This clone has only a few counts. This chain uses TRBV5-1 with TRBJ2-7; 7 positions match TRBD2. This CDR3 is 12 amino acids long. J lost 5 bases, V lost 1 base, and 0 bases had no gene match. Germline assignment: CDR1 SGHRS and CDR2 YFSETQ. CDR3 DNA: TGCGCCAGCAGCTTGCGGGGGGACGAGCAGTACTTC. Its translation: CASSLRGDEQYF.

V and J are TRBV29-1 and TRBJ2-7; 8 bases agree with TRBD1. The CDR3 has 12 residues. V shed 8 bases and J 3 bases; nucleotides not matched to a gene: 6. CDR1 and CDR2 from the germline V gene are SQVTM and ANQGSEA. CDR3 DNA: TGCAGCTTCCGGGACAGGATCTACGAGCAGTACTTC. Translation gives CSFRDRIYEQYF.